Shown below are 19 T cell receptor beta chains from a single sample sequenced in a study of T-cell memory formation after mild COVID-19. TCRdb passed the 5' RACE reads through MiXCR, listing each CDR3 protein once. The table includes approximately 560,000 distinct CDR3 sequences, 17% detected once. Sequencing was performed on PBMCs or a T cell subset sorted from them (not recorded which). These receptors were obtained from an adult woman who had mild COVID-19 (a few samples of this study predate the infection). Cell type and time point are not known.

The chain joins TRBV12-3 or TRBV12-4 to TRBJ2-3, with 15 bases aligning to TRBD2. The V gene end was trimmed by 1 base and the J gene end by 6 bases; junction bases not matched to a gene: 5. This CDR3 has 17 amino acids. The CDR3: CASSLGTSGGAGDTQYF. The CDR3 coding sequence is TGTGCCAGCAGTTTAGGGACTAGCGGGGGGGCAGGGGATACGCAGTATTTT.

This clonotype has a handful of counts. The chain carries TRBV27 and TRBJ1-1; TRBD1 matches at 7 bases. J was trimmed by 6 bases and V by 0 bases; bases with no gene match: 4. Germline lookup yields CDR1 MNHEY and CDR2 SMNVEV (reference sequence). This CDR3 is 14 amino acids long. CDR3 amino acids: CASSLSAGGAEAFF. CDR3 DNA: TGTGCCAGCAGTTTATCGGCAGGGGGGGCTGAAGCTTTCTTT.

This rearrangement joins TRBV7-3 to TRBJ1-2, with D tentatively TRBD1 (6 bases). CDR3 length equals 15 residues. V was clipped by 5 bases and J by 4 bases, with 17 bases between them. Germline CDR1 is SGHTA and CDR2 is FQGTGA. DNA for the CDR3: TGTGCCAGCAGCCAGCTCAGGGGCCCTGTCTATGGCTACACCTTC. Its translation is CASSQLRGPVYGYTF.

The genes are TRBV5-5 and TRBJ2-7; 7 nucleotides agree with TRBD1. V was clipped by 1 base and J by 4 bases; unmatched bases: 26. CDR3 size: 21 residues. Germline loops: CDR1 SGHKS, CDR2 YYEKEE (reference sequence). CDR3 loop: CASSLCTSPGQKIQTQYEQYF. In DNA, the CDR3 is TGTGCCAGCAGCTTGTGCACTTCCCCGGGACAGAAGATACAAACTCAATACGAGCAGTACTTC.

CDR3 loop: CSVEESRGRRAFF. The CDR3, as DNA: TGCAGCGTTGAAGAAAGCAGGGGGCGACGGGCTTTCTTT. This chain joins TRBV29-1 and TRBJ1-1; 8 nucleotides match TRBD1. The V gene end was trimmed by 0 bases and the J gene end by 11 bases; junction bases not matched to a gene: 8. The CDR3 has 13 residues. CDR1 SQVTM and CDR2 ANQGSEA come from the germline V gene.

This clonotype was seen at least ten times. A single base separates this from a much larger clone, so it may be a read error. This chain links TRBV4-1 with TRBJ2-7; D remains ambiguous. Trimming left V 2 bases short and J 5 bases short, with 10 bases between. The germline CDR1 and CDR2 sequences are MGHRA and YSYEKL. The CDR3 has 13 residues. This chain's CDR3 is CASSQPTGDEQYF. Here the CDR3 DNA reads TGCGCCAGCAGCCAACCGACTGGGGACGAGCAGTACTTC.

The rearrangement uses TRBV7-9 and TRBJ2-3; TRBD2 might be the D (5 bases). Germline values: CDR1 SEHNR, CDR2 FQNEAQ (reference sequence). CDR3 size: 16 residues. Between the trimmed V and J ends, which lost 4 bases and 3 bases, there was a span of 17 bases. This CDR3 is CASSSPRVTRTDTQYF. CDR3 nucleotides: TGTGCCAGCAGCTCCCCGCGGGTTACCAGGACAGATACGCAGTATTTT.

The chain combines TRBV6-1 with TRBJ2-2, with 8 bases identical to TRBD2. Germline CDR1 is MNHNS and CDR2 is SASEGT. Trimming cost V 1 base and J 6 bases; bases outside gene matches: 13. This CDR3 spans 18 amino acids. The CDR3 nucleotides read TGTGCCAGCAGTGAAGAGGACTACTTTAGCGGGATTTCCGGGGAGCTGTTTTTT. Amino acid sequence: CASSEEDYFSGISGELFF.

This clonotype turned up a few times. The genes are TRBV6-1 and TRBJ1-5; the match to TRBD1 covers 8 bases. V was pared by 5 bases and J by 3 bases, with 6 bases of the junction left unmatched. Germline V gene sequence: CDR1 MNHNS, CDR2 SASEGT. There are 15 residues in the CDR3. The CDR3 spells CASSTGQGPNQPQHF. CDR3 coding DNA: TGTGCCAGCAGTACCGGACAGGGTCCCAATCAGCCCCAGCATTTT.

This clonotype was seen more than once but under ten times. This chain links TRBV7-9 with TRBJ2-1; TRBD2 agrees at 9 bases. CDR1 SEHNR and CDR2 FQNEAQ come from the germline V gene (reference sequence). This CDR3 comprises 15 residues. With 7 bases clipped from V and 5 bases from J, the junction kept 9 bases outside the gene matches. The CDR3 DNA reads TGTGCCAGCATCAAGGCCCCTAGCGGGGACAATGAGCAGTTCTTC. Protein: CASIKAPSGDNEQFF. Supplemented by reference TRBV7-9 and TRBJ2-1, the full variable domain reads DTGVSQNPRHKITKRGQNVTFRCDPISEHNRLYWYRQTLGQGPEFLTYFQNEAQLEKSRLLSDRFSAERPKGSFSTLEIQRTEQGDSAMYLCASIKAPSGDNEQFFGPGTRLTVL.

This clonotype occurred a few times. J is TRBJ2-5 and V is TRBV11-2; tentatively, D is TRBD1 (6 bases). Germline V gene data show CDR1 as SGHAT and CDR2 as FQNNGV. V was shortened by 2 bases and J by 4 bases, with 8 bases between the two germline ends. CDR3 length: 13 residues. The CDR3 sequence is CASSLRTAETQYF. The CDR3 nucleotides read TGTGCCAGCAGCTTAAGGACAGCAGAGACCCAGTACTTC.

This clonotype was counted ten times or more. V usage is TRBV7-9 and J usage is TRBJ2-7; D is possibly TRBD1 (6 bases). Germline CDR1 and CDR2: SEHNR and FQNEAQ (reference sequence). The CDR3 length is 15 residues. Deletions cut 5 bases from V and 5 bases from J, with 19 bases between. CDR3 DNA: TGTGCCAGCAGCCAGACCACAGGGCTGTTGGACGAGCAGTACTTC. Protein: CASSQTTGLLDEQYF.

J is TRBJ2-1 and V is TRBV6-2 or TRBV6-3; 13 bases are shared with TRBD2. The CDR3 is 15 residues long. J gave up 9 bases and V 6 bases, and 8 bases lay outside the gene matches. Germline assignment: CDR1 MNHEY and CDR2 SVGEGT. The CDR3 nucleotides are TGTGCCAGCAGCCCTCCGGGACTAGCGGGACGTGAGCAGTTCTTC. Its translation is CASSPPGLAGREQFF.

The chain has TRBV24-1 and TRBJ2-5; D is unresolved. V was trimmed by 9 bases and J by 0 bases, leaving 7 bases between them. Germline V CDR1 and CDR2: KGHDR, SFDVKD. The CDR3 runs 12 residues. The chain's CDR3 is CATRWDQETQYF. DNA for the CDR3: TGTGCCACCCGGTGGGACCAAGAGACCCAGTACTTC.

This clonotype showed up just a few times. The chain uses TRBV24-1 and TRBJ2-5; D may be TRBD1 or TRBD2 (6 bases each). The CDR3 sequence is 16 residues long. From germline, CDR1 is KGHDR and CDR2 SFDVKD. Trimming took 2 bases from V and 7 from J, leaving 19 bases between them. The CDR3 loop reads CATSDSGGAPQGTQYF. CDR3 in DNA: TGTGCCACCAGTGATTCCGGGGGCGCCCCTCAGGGGACCCAGTACTTC.

The chain couples TRBV20-1 to TRBJ1-5; a weak D match, TRBD1 (5 bases). Trimming took off 0 bases at V and 2 bases at J, with 14 bases between the two ends. The germline V gene encodes CDR1 DFQATT and CDR2 SNEGSKA (reference sequence). This CDR3 comprises 16 residues. CDR3 sequence reads: CSARDLAGRGNQPQHF. In DNA, the CDR3 is TGCAGTGCTAGAGATTTAGCGGGACGGGGCAATCAGCCCCAGCATTTT.

This clonotype was observed a handful of times. The chain links TRBV27 to TRBJ2-1; perhaps TRBD1 as D (6 bases). CDR1 and CDR2 (germline): MNHEY, SMNVEV (reference sequence). The CDR3 runs to 15 residues. V was cut by 8 bases and J by 7 bases, with 21 bases left in between. CDR3: CASQDSPNGLNEQFF. In DNA form, the CDR3 reads TGTGCCAGCCAGGACAGTCCCAATGGGTTGAATGAGCAGTTCTTC.

There are many counts of this clonotype. J is TRBJ2-1 and V is TRBV6-4; weak D call: TRBD2 (5 bases). V was shortened by 0 bases and J by 2 bases, with 8 bases between the two germline ends. The germline V gene encodes CDR1 MRHNA and CDR2 SNTAGT. The CDR3 sequence is 15 residues long. DNA of the CDR3: TGTGCCAGCAGTGACTCTAGCGTGACCTACAATGAGCAGTTCTTC. This sequence encodes CASSDSSVTYNEQFF.

The chain's CDR3 is CASSLQDRVFDEQYF. The CDR3 nucleotides read TGTGCCAGCAGCTTACAGGACAGGGTCTTCGACGAGCAGTACTTC. The chain has TRBV7-9 and TRBJ2-7; 8 positions match TRBD1. V lost 2 bases and J lost 5; bases outside the gene matches: 8. The CDR3 loop spans 15 amino acids. The germline V gene encodes CDR1 SEHNR and CDR2 FQNEAQ (reference sequence).